This T cell receptor beta chain was identified in a study of cytomegalovirus exposure and HLA in healthy donors. The wider study: Later, an analysis reported that the 130 or so validation repertoires had used the same platform as the roughly 680 first-cohort repertoires.

The CDR3 consists of 13 residues. Germline CDR1 LNHDA, CDR2 SQIVND (reference sequence). The V gene end was trimmed by 9 bases and the J gene end by 4 bases; junction bases not matched to a gene: 6. Whole-study results and caveats: Many donors carried some public TCRs, although rarity characterized most TCR sequences. Cytomegalovirus association was listed for 150 to 200 TCR beta chains. A few CMV-associated chains proved CMV antigen-specific in vitro.

TCRdb keeps only in-frame clones here, not all; method: immunoSEQ multiplex PCR. The sample yields more than 150,000 clones, roughly four fifths seen once. As to this clone: Its specificity is not known. Other nucleotide sequences from this sample produce the same CDR3.

Sequenced input: PBMCs. The TCR comes from a woman younger than 30 in good health and CMV-seropositive. The rearrangement joins TRBV19 to TRBJ1-5; 7 bases line up with TRBD1. The CDR3 coding sequence is TGTGCCAGCTCACGGGACAGAAATCAGCCCCAGCATTTT. It specifies CASSRDRNQPQHF.